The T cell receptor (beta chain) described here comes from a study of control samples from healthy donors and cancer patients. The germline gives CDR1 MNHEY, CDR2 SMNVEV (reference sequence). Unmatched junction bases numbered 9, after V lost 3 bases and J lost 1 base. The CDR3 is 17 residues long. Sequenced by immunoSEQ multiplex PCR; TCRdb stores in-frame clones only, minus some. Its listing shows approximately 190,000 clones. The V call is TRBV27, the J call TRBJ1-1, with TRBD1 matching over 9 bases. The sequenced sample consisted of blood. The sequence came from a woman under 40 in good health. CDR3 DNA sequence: TGTGCCAGCAGTTTCCTCCGGGACAGGGCTGGGAACACTGAAGCTTTCTTT. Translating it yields CASSFLRDRAGNTEAFF.